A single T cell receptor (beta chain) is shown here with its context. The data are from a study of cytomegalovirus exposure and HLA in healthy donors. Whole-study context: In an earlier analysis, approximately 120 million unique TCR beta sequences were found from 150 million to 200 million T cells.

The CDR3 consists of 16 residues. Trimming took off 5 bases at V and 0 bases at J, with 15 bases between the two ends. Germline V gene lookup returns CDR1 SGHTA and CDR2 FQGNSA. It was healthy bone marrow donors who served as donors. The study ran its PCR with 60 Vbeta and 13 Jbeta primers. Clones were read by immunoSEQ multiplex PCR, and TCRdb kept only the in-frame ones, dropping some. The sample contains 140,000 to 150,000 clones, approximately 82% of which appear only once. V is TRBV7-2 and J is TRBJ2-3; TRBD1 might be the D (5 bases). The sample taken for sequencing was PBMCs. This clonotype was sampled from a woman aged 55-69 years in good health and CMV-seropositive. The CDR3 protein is CASSPMGQGSTDTQYF. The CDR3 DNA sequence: TGTGCCAGCAGCCCAATGGGCCAGGGTAGCACAGATACGCAGTATTTT.